The rows below give T cell receptor beta chains drawn from one sample of a study of OX40 agonist ivuxolimab in advanced cancers. Measured with immunoSEQ multiplex PCR; TCRdb has only the in-frame clones, and not every one. The top ten hold more than 8.5% of the sample, which has tens of thousands of clones, roughly 90% seen once. The material sequenced was CD4+ or CD8+ T cells sorted from blood, taken in a trial of the OX40 agonist ivuxolimab. Receptors originate from an adult with an advanced solid tumor such as melanoma, head and neck, liver or kidney cancer. CDR3s include the opening cysteine and the closing phenylalanine or tryptophan. The order of the fields is D gene, V gene, J gene, clone size, CDR3 DNA, CDR3 protein. D genes are given only for firm matches. The listing skips clone size in some rows; elsewhere it reads once, few, many or a size class.

>-|TRBV7-6|TRBJ1-1|once
TGTGCCAGCAGGCAAGGGGTGGTAGGTCCCAGACCGGACAGAGTCGGGGAAGCTTTCTTT
CASRQGVVGPRPDRVGEAFF
>-|TRBV5-5|TRBJ1-2|-
TGTGCCAGCAGCTTGCCGATGCACCCCGACCCCTATGGCTACACCTTC
CASSLPMHPDPYGYTF
>-|TRBV9|TRBJ2-5|-
TGTGCCAGCAGCCCACGGATAAGGGGTCAAGAGACCCAGTACTTC
CASSPRIRGQETQYF
>TRBD2|TRBV27|TRBJ2-3|-
TGTGCCAGCAGTCTAACGGGACTAGCGGGAGCCCTTAGCACAGATACGCAGTATTTT
CASSLTGLAGALSTDTQYF
>TRBD1|TRBV5-6|TRBJ2-7|once
TGTGCCAGCAGCCAGGGACAGGGGGCGACCCTTACCTACGAGCAGTACTTC
CASSQGQGATLTYEQYF
>-|TRBV2|TRBJ2-5|-
TGTGCCAGCAGCCTGTACCTAGCAGGTGGGCTCGCAACTGGAGAGCAGTACTTC
CASSLYLAGGLATGEQYF
>TRBD2|TRBV7-2|TRBJ2-7|-
TGTGCCAGCAGCTCCACTACTAGCGGGGGCTACGAGCAGTACTTC
CASSSTTSGGYEQYF
>TRBD1|TRBV6-1|TRBJ1-6|-
TGTGCCAGCAGTGATTGGACAGGGGGGAATTCACCCCTCCACTTT
CASSDWTGGNSPLHF
>-|TRBV7-9|TRBJ2-7|-
TGTGCCAGCAGCTTGACAGGCCCCTACGAGCAGTACTTC
CASSLTGPYEQYF
>-|TRBV7-6|TRBJ2-7|-
TGTGCCAGCAGCGCCGGCCAGGGAAGTTACGAGCAGTACTTC
CASSAGQGSYEQYF
>TRBD2|TRBV5-6|TRBJ2-1|-
TGTGCCAGCATCCCCCCCGGAGCGGGGGGCTACTCCTACAATGAGCAGTTCTTC
CASIPPGAGGYSYNEQFF
>-|TRBV14|TRBJ1-4|-
TGTGCCAGCAGCCAAGATTTACGGAACGCGCCAGGTTCTAGGGGAAAACTGTTTTTT
CASSQDLRNAPGSRGKLFF
>TRBD1|TRBV7-7|TRBJ2-7|-
TGTGCTAGCAGCCCCGGGACAGGGAGCTCCTACGAGCAGTACTTC
CASSPGTGSSYEQYF
>-|TRBV7-9|TRBJ2-3|-
TGTGCCAGCAGCCCACAGGGCCCTAACTCGGATACGCAGTATTTT
CASSPQGPNSDTQYF
>TRBD2|TRBV4-1|TRBJ2-5|-
TGCGCCAGCAGCCAAGATGCGGGAGCGGAGACCCAGTACTTC
CASSQDAGAETQYF
>-|TRBV5-6|TRBJ2-7|-
TGTGCCAGCAGCTTGGTGAGCTCCGAGCAGTACTTC
CASSLVSSEQYF
>-|TRBV27|TRBJ2-1|-
TGTGCCAGCAGTTTATTTGGTGAGCAGTTCTTC
CASSLFGEQFF
>TRBD1|TRBV13|TRBJ2-7|-
TGTGCCAGCAGCTGGGGACAGGGGACCTACGAGCAGTACTTC
CASSWGQGTYEQYF
>-|TRBV5-4|TRBJ2-7|once
TGTGCCAGCAGCTTGATTCCAGCCTCCTACGAGCAGTACTTC
CASSLIPASYEQYF